The clone carrying this TCR beta chain turned up a few times. The germline V and J ends were trimmed by 1 base and 2 bases, with 8 bases remaining between them. Germline V CDR1 and CDR2: SQVTM, ANQGSEA. This CDR3 contains 13 residues. TCRdb used MiXCR to reprocess the RT-PCR reads, holding one entry per CDR3 protein. The data show hundreds of thousands of distinct CDR3 sequences, 12% to 15% seen once. This chain links TRBV29-1 with TRBJ1-2; the D is unclear. The receptor's source is a female donor in good health, serving as a healthy control. The sample was memory CD4+ T cells from blood. The DNA of the CDR3 is TGCAGCGTTGAAGGATATACAAACTATGGCTACACCTTC. It codes for CSVEGYTNYGYTF.